Each of the 17 T cell receptor beta chains below was sequenced from the same sample in a study of PD-1 blockade in classical Hodgkin lymphoma. Sequencing was performed with immunoSEQ multiplex PCR; in TCRdb, only in-frame clones are kept and a portion is missing. Of about 35,000 clones in the sample, 80% to 95% were seen once. Each patient relapsed following autologous stem cell transplantation, and prior brentuximab vedotin exposure differed. Magnetic negative selection was used to purify CD4+ T cells from PBMCs that had been thawed. Material: CD4+ T cells from blood, obtained at baseline. Receptor source: a human donor with classical Hodgkin lymphoma.

V is TRBV10-3 and J is TRBJ1-4; D is uncertain. The CDR3 runs to 14 residues. From germline, CDR1 is ENHRY and CDR2 SYGVKD. V was clipped by 2 bases and J by 8 bases, with 12 bases between them. The CDR3 nucleotides are TGTGCCATCAGTGAGGCAGCTTCGGGGGAAAAACTGTTTTTT. Translating gives CAISEAASGEKLFF.

The chain employs TRBV10-2 and TRBJ1-2; 7 nucleotides align to TRBD1. V lost 6 bases to trimming and J lost 7 bases; unmatched junction nucleotides: 11. The CDR3 runs to 14 residues. CDR1 is WSHSY, CDR2 SAAADI, per germline. This CDR3 is CASRPIDRVGGYTF. As DNA, the CDR3 is TGCGCCAGCAGACCCATAGACAGGGTGGGTGGCTACACCTTC.

The gene calls are TRBV28 and TRBJ2-7; D is possibly TRBD1 (5 bases). The ends were cut back, 6 bases at V and 12 bases at J, with 21 bases in the middle. The CDR3 is 13 amino acids. Germline V CDR1 and CDR2: MDHEN, SYDVKM. CDR3 loop: CASSIPQALRLYF. The CDR3 nucleotides read TGTGCCAGCAGCATACCACAGGCCCTGAGACTGTACTTC. The full variable domain, rest sourced from reference TRBV28 and TRBJ2-7, is DVKVTQSSRYLVKRTGEKVFLECVQDMDHENMFWYRQDPGLGLRLIYFSYDVKMKEKGDIPEGYSVSREKKERFSLILESASTNQTSMYLCASSIPQALRLYFGPGTRLTVT.

This clone appeared a single time. The V gene is TRBV9, the J gene TRBJ2-2, with D unresolved. Per the germline V gene, CDR1 is SGDLS and CDR2 is YYNGEE. CDR3 length equals 15 residues. The V end was cut by 0 bases, the J end by 1 base, with 7 bases between. CDR3 nucleotides: TGTGCCAGCAGCGTAGTTTGGCAGAACACCGGGGAGCTGTTTTTT. Its protein is CASSVVWQNTGELFF.

The chain couples TRBV5-6 to TRBJ1-5; TRBD1 matches 7 bases. The germline gives CDR1 SGHDT, CDR2 YYEEEE. There are 17 residues in the CDR3. The J segment lost 0 bases and the V segment lost 0 bases, leaving 6 bases of the junction unmatched. The chain's CDR3 is CASSLGQGTYSNQPQHF. The CDR3 DNA reads as TGTGCCAGCAGCTTGGGACAGGGCACGTATAGCAATCAGCCCCAGCATTTT.

Here the CDR3 reads CAWSADRETQYF. CDR3 in DNA: TGTGCCTGGAGTGCGGATAGAGAGACCCAGTACTTC. The V gene is TRBV30, the J gene TRBJ2-5; D remains unclear. Germline CDR1 reads GTSNPN; CDR2 reads SVGIG (reference sequence). V lost 1 base, J lost 4 bases, and 7 bases lay in between. The CDR3 is 12 amino acids.

This chain connects TRBV5-6 to TRBJ2-1; no firm D call. This CDR3 has 9 residues. Germline V lookup: CDR1 SGHDT, CDR2 YYEEEE. Trimming pared 10 bases from V and 7 bases from J, leaving 6 bases between. The CDR3 here is CAPENEQFF. CDR3 coding DNA: TGTGCCCCCGAGAATGAGCAGTTCTTC.

V is TRBV29-1 and J is TRBJ2-7; weak D call: TRBD2 (5 bases). Germline V gene data show CDR1 as SQVTM and CDR2 as ANQGSEA. V lost 7 bases and J lost 3, with 16 bases in between. CDR3 length equals 13 residues. CDR3 residues: CSATPHGIYEQYF. DNA for the CDR3: TGCAGCGCAACACCTCACGGGATCTACGAGCAGTACTTC.

This sequence joins TRBV6-1 and TRBJ1-5; possible D gene TRBD1, 5 bases. In germline, CDR1 is MNHNS, CDR2 SASEGT. V shed 2 bases and J shed 0 bases, with 11 bases lying between them. The CDR3 runs to 16 residues. Written as DNA, the CDR3 is TGTGCCAGCAGTGAACGACAGCCCTATAGCAATCAGCCCCAGCATTTT. This codes for CASSERQPYSNQPQHF.

The chain combines TRBV5-1 with TRBJ1-5; the D gene is possibly TRBD1 (5 bases). From germline, CDR1 is SGHRS and CDR2 YFSETQ. V lost 5 bases and J 5 bases, leaving 11 bases between the germline ends. This CDR3 is built from 13 residues. The CDR3 loop reads CASRGDVDQPQHF. CDR3 in DNA: TGCGCCAGCAGAGGGGATGTAGATCAGCCCCAGCATTTT.

The rearrangement uses TRBV10-3 and TRBJ1-5, with no clear D. Germline V gene sequence: CDR1 ENHRY, CDR2 SYGVKD. The CDR3 is 14 amino acids. Trimming cost V 7 bases and J 0 bases, with 10 bases left between them. The CDR3 here is CAITASPSNQPQHF. CDR3 DNA sequence: TGTGCCATCACGGCTAGCCCTAGCAATCAGCCCCAGCATTTT.

The chain uses TRBV7-9 and TRBJ2-7; perhaps TRBD2 as D (5 bases). The germline V and J ends were trimmed by 4 bases and 3 bases, with 13 bases remaining between them. Per the germline V gene, CDR1 is SEHNR and CDR2 is FQNEAQ (reference sequence). The CDR3 consists of 14 residues. CDR3 amino acids: CASSSTSGNYEQYF. CDR3 DNA: TGTGCCAGCAGCTCGACCTCCGGGAACTACGAGCAGTACTTC. The entire variable domain, with the rest obtained from reference TRBV7-9 and TRBJ2-7, is as follows: DTGVSQNPRHKITKRGQNVTFRCDPISEHNRLYWYRQTLGQGPEFLTYFQNEAQLEKSRLLSDRFSAERPKGSFSTLEIQRTEQGDSAMYLCASSSTSGNYEQYFGPGTRLTVT.

The J gene is TRBJ2-7, the V gene TRBV7-2; 9 bases fit TRBD2. V lost 5 bases and J lost 6; bases outside the gene matches: 17. Germline CDR1 reads SGHTA; CDR2 reads FQGNSA. The CDR3 is made up of 17 amino acids. For the CDR3, the DNA is TGTGCCAGCAGCCCCCGGGGACTAGCAGGGCCCCTGGGCGAGCAGTACTTC. Protein: CASSPRGLAGPLGEQYF.

This sequence joins TRBV13 and TRBJ2-5; 8 nucleotides line up with TRBD2. With 1 base clipped from V and 4 bases from J, the junction kept 8 bases outside the gene matches. CDR1 is PRHDT and CDR2 is FYEKMQ in the germline V gene (reference sequence). This CDR3 is built from 16 residues. DNA of the CDR3: TGTGCCAGCAGCTTAGCCTCAAGCGGGAGTCGAGAGACCCAGTACTTC. Its protein is CASSLASSGSRETQYF.

The chain couples TRBV7-9 to TRBJ2-3, with D possibly called TRBD1 or TRBD2 (5 bases each). This CDR3 comprises 13 residues. The germline V and J ends were trimmed by 3 bases and 6 bases, with 10 bases remaining between them. Germline CDR1 and CDR2: SEHNR and FQNEAQ (reference sequence). Here the CDR3 DNA reads TGTGCCAGCAGCTTGGGACCGGCGGATACGCAGTATTTT. Its protein product is CASSLGPADTQYF.

The chain recombines TRBV5-1 with TRBJ2-7; D perhaps matches TRBD1 (7 bases). V lost 0 bases, J lost 5 bases, and 12 bases lay in between. This CDR3 comprises 14 residues. Germline values: CDR1 SGHRS, CDR2 YFSETQ. The CDR3 region is CASSLGQGGNEQYF. Written as DNA, the CDR3 is TGCGCCAGCAGCTTGGGGCAGGGGGGAAACGAGCAGTACTTC.

This clone was recorded only once. V is TRBV4-1 and J is TRBJ1-5; 10 bases are a match to TRBD1. J was trimmed by 2 bases and V by 1 base; bases with no gene match: 8. The CDR3 is made up of 18 amino acids. Germline CDR1 MGHRA, CDR2 YSYEKL. The CDR3 is CASSQGPRDRGGNQPQHF. The CDR3 bases are TGCGCCAGCAGCCAAGGCCCCCGGGACAGGGGAGGCAATCAGCCCCAGCATTTT.